The clone carrying this T cell receptor (beta chain) was counted a single time. This sample is part of a study of T cell changes during pregnancy in multiple sclerosis. Produced via immunoSEQ multiplex PCR; TCRdb's table is partial and in-frame only. The sample lists tens of thousands of clones, approximately 92% seen once, with 1% to 1.5% in the top ten. The length of the CDR3 is 14 residues. The ends were cut back, 2 bases at V and 1 base at J, with 9 bases in the middle. Germline CDR1 is MNHEY and CDR2 is SMNVEV (reference sequence). The sequence came from a female donor with multiple sclerosis, enrolled in a pregnancy study. The genes are TRBV27 and TRBJ2-7, with D maybe TRBD1 (6 bases). Source material: peripheral blood. CDR3 DNA sequence: TGTGCCAGCAGTTTACAGGGGCCATCCTACGAGCAGTACTTC. Translated, it gives CASSLQGPSYEQYF.